This is a list of T cell receptor beta chains from one sample in a study of blood T cell repertoires in COVID-19. Produced via immunoSEQ multiplex PCR; TCRdb's table is partial and in-frame only. The data hold roughly 87,000 clones, with over 75% observed a single time. Material: peripheral blood. Receptors were obtained from a woman aged 65 to 85 with acute or convalescent COVID-19. CDR3s include the opening cysteine and the closing phenylalanine or tryptophan. The order of the fields is J gene, clone size, V gene, CDR3 protein. Not every row has a clone size; where given, it reads once, few, many or a size class.

TRBJ1-5,.,TRBV7-8,CASSNSNQPQHF
TRBJ2-1,.,TRBV11-2,CASSLRRGSYNEQFF
TRBJ2-7,.,TRBV9,CASSLGQGSYEQYF
TRBJ2-6,.,TRBV19,CASRGLAGTGANVLTF
TRBJ2-7,.,TRBV5-1,CASSSQPSDRSYEQYF
TRBJ2-5,.,TRBV6-1,CASSESAPRSAGETQYF
TRBJ1-2,.,TRBV7-8,CASSLGLYGYTF
TRBJ2-3,.,TRBV5-1,CASTPSGSTDTQYF
TRBJ1-4,once,TRBV5-1,CASSFSQDEKLFF
TRBJ1-4,.,TRBV7-9,CASSPHRDRAYEKLFF
TRBJ1-1,.,TRBV11-3,CASSDFMNTEAFF
TRBJ1-1,.,TRBV29-1,CSVVGNTEAFF
TRBJ2-3,once,TRBV4-1,CASSLGTDSSTDTQYF
TRBJ2-3,.,TRBV28,CASSPPGTGVGTQYF
TRBJ1-2,.,TRBV19,CASSGRQENGYTF
TRBJ1-3,.,TRBV5-1,CASSLPGDSGNTIYF
TRBJ1-3,.,TRBV9,CASSVGRISGNTIYF
TRBJ1-4,.,TRBV15,CATSRDLSVATNEKLFF